The 23 T cell receptor beta chains presented below share a single source sample, sequenced in a study of human T cells and chemical hapten exposure. Using its own MiXCR run on the RACE reads, TCRdb lists one record per CDR3 protein. This sample has some 400,000 distinct CDR3 sequences, with 5% to 6.5% found just once. As to time point: pre-sensitization, week 0. The treatment was: therapeutic diphenylcyclopropenone sensitization with weekly scalp DPC. The starting material was whole blood, obtained in connection with sensitization to the hapten diphenylcyclopropenone (DPC). The receptors originated from a woman between 50 and 59 years old with alopecia areata. Some clones in this sample may be carry-over from other donors' samples.

This clonotype appeared a few times. The chain combines TRBV6-6 with TRBJ2-3; 9 bases match TRBD2. Germline CDR1 and CDR2: MNHNY and SVGAGI (reference sequence). The CDR3 spans 15 residues. Trimming took 8 bases from V and 6 from J; bases not matched to a gene: 12. CDR3 region: CASCYLAGNGDTQYF. The CDR3 DNA sequence: TGTGCCAGCTGCTATCTAGCGGGAAACGGGGATACGCAGTATTTT.

This clonotype was seen repeatedly, ten times or more. The chain couples TRBV4-2 to TRBJ2-1; TRBD2 aligns across 7 bases. This CDR3 has 16 residues. J was trimmed by 3 bases and V by 0 bases; bases with no gene match: 5. In germline, CDR1 is LGHNA, CDR2 YNFKEQ. CDR3 region: CASSQEGLAGYNEQFF. The CDR3 coding sequence is TGTGCCAGCAGCCAAGAGGGGTTAGCGGGCTACAATGAGCAGTTCTTC.

This clonotype was picked up a small number of times. This chain links TRBV30 with TRBJ1-1, with unresolved D. There are 10 residues in the CDR3. Trimming shortened V by 3 bases and J by 11 bases, and 10 bases separated the two germline ends. The germline V gene has CDR1 GTSNPN and CDR2 SVGIG (reference sequence). CDR3 DNA: TGTGCCTGGAGCGCCGGTGGCGCTTTCTTT. Protein sequence: CAWSAGGAFF. Full variable domain (outside the CDR3, taken from reference TRBV30 and TRBJ1-1): SQTIHQWPATLVQPVGSPLSLECTVEGTSNPNLYWYRQAAGRGLQLLFYSVGIGQISSEVPQNLSASRPQDRQFILSSKKLLLSDSGFYLCAWSAGGAFFGQGTRLTVV.

The V gene is TRBV5-6, the J gene TRBJ2-7; 9 bases map to TRBD1. CDR3 length equals 15 residues. Trimming removed 2 bases from V and 4 bases from J; junction bases left unmatched: 7. Germline V gene sequence: CDR1 SGHDT, CDR2 YYEEEE. CDR3 sequence reads: CASSLPGQGSYEQYF. As DNA, the CDR3 is TGTGCCAGCAGCTTACCGGGACAGGGATCGTACGAGCAGTACTTC.

This clonotype was detected only a few times. The chain combines TRBV6-5 with TRBJ2-1; possibly TRBD2 for D (5 bases). The V end lost 5 bases, the J end lost 6 bases, and 17 bases lay between the germline ends. The CDR3 spans 15 residues. Germline V gene sequence: CDR1 MNHEY, CDR2 SVGAGI. The CDR3 region is CASSPTRRQSNEQFF. CDR3 in DNA: TGTGCCAGCAGTCCTACTAGGAGGCAATCCAATGAGCAGTTCTTC.

This chain connects TRBV28 to TRBJ1-4, with D unresolved. Germline CDR1 reads MDHEN; CDR2 reads SYDVKM. The CDR3 covers 16 residues. The V and J ends lost 2 bases and 0 bases respectively, with 10 bases between them. The CDR3 DNA reads TGTGCCAGCAGTTTAGATGTGGGGTCAACTAATGAAAAACTGTTTTTT. It specifies CASSLDVGSTNEKLFF.

This rearrangement joins TRBV14 to TRBJ2-1; D is ambiguous. Germline values: CDR1 SGHDN, CDR2 FVKESK. CDR3 length equals 13 residues. Between the trimmed V and J ends, which lost 4 bases and 5 bases, there was a span of 9 bases. The CDR3, as DNA: TGTGCCAGCAGCCTGCACAGAAACAATGAGCAGTTCTTC. The encoded protein is CASSLHRNNEQFF. Full variable domain (remainder filled in from reference TRBV14 and TRBJ2-1): EAGVTQFPSHSVIEKGQTVTLRCDPISGHDNLYWYRRVMGKEIKFLLHFVKESKQDESGMPNNRFLAERTGGTYSTLKVQPAELEDSGVYFCASSLHRNNEQFFGPGTRLTVL.

This clonotype has ten or more counts. The chain couples TRBV6-6 to TRBJ2-3; 9 bases are a match to TRBD2. This CDR3 is 15 amino acids long. CDR1 is MNHNY and CDR2 is SVGAGI in the germline V gene (reference sequence). The J segment lost 2 bases and the V segment lost 6 bases, leaving 6 bases of the junction unmatched. For the CDR3, the DNA is TGTGCCAGCAGAAGACTAGCGGCACCCACAGATACGCAGTATTTT. Its translation: CASRRLAAPTDTQYF.

The table lists this clonotype with many counts. The chain employs TRBV7-9 and TRBJ1-4, with D perhaps matching TRBD1 (5 bases). The CDR3 has 16 amino acids. CDR1 and CDR2 from the germline V gene are SEHNR and FQNEAQ (reference sequence). V lost 2 bases, J lost 0 bases, and 10 bases lay in between. CDR3 coding DNA: TGTGCCAGCAGCTTATCTGGGGGGACAACTAATGAAAAACTGTTTTTT. This codes for CASSLSGGTTNEKLFF. Combining the CDR3 with reference TRBV7-9 and TRBJ1-4 gives the whole variable domain DTGVSQNPRHKITKRGQNVTFRCDPISEHNRLYWYRQTLGQGPEFLTYFQNEAQLEKSRLLSDRFSAERPKGSFSTLEIQRTEQGDSAMYLCASSLSGGTTNEKLFFGSGTQLSVL.

In this sample, this clonotype turned up a few times. The chain has TRBV27 and TRBJ1-1; 8 nucleotides line up with TRBD1. Germline V lookup: CDR1 MNHEY, CDR2 SMNVEV (reference sequence). CDR3 length equals 16 residues. Trimming removed 4 bases from V and 4 bases from J; junction bases left unmatched: 11. The CDR3 region is CASSYLSAGGGTEAFF. In DNA, the CDR3 is TGTGCCAGCAGTTATCTTTCCGCAGGGGGCGGCACTGAAGCTTTCTTT.

Many counts were recorded for this clonotype. V usage is TRBV7-2 and J usage is TRBJ2-7, with D perhaps TRBD2 (5 bases). CDR1 SGHTA and CDR2 FQGNSA come from the germline V gene. The CDR3 consists of 15 residues. With 4 bases removed from V and 0 bases from J, the gap between germline ends came to 13 bases. This CDR3 reads CASSSSKAASYEQYF. The CDR3 bases are TGTGCCAGCAGCTCCAGTAAAGCGGCCTCCTACGAGCAGTACTTC.

The table lists this clonotype with many counts. The V gene is TRBV29-1, the J gene TRBJ1-1; 9 bases are a match to TRBD1. Per the germline V gene, CDR1 is SQVTM and CDR2 is ANQGSEA. Germline trimming cut 0 bases from V and 6 bases from J; bases unmatched to any gene: 5. This CDR3 contains 14 residues. The CDR3 region has the DNA TGCAGCGTTGAAGATCGGGGACAGGGTGCTGAAGCTTTCTTT. Translating gives CSVEDRGQGAEAFF. The full variable domain, its missing parts supplied by reference TRBV29-1 and TRBJ1-1, is SAVISQKPSRDICQRGTSLTIQCQVDSQVTMMFWYRQQPGQSLTLIATANQGSEATYESGFVIDKFPISRPNLTFSTLTVSNMSPEDSSIYLCSVEDRGQGAEAFFGQGTRLTVV.

This chain joins TRBV7-9 and TRBJ2-1; 7 bases fit TRBD2. The ends lost 3 bases at V and 6 bases at J; junction bases unmatched: 8. The CDR3 consists of 15 residues. Germline assignment: CDR1 SEHNR and CDR2 FQNEAQ (reference sequence). CDR3 nucleotides: TGTGCCAGCAGCTTCGGAGCTAGCGGCGCCAATGAGCAGTTCTTC. Protein: CASSFGASGANEQFF.

This clonotype was detected ten times or more. The chain carries TRBV6-5 and TRBJ2-3; the D gene is possibly TRBD2 (5 bases). Germline CDR1 and CDR2: MNHEY and SVGAGI. V lost 10 bases and J lost 0, with 17 bases in between. The CDR3 is 15 amino acids. CDR3 sequence reads: CATRRRGISTDTQYF. The CDR3, as DNA: TGTGCCACCCGACGGAGAGGGATTAGCACAGATACGCAGTATTTT.

This chain links TRBV10-3 with TRBJ2-5; 10 nucleotides match TRBD2. This CDR3 has 18 amino acids. Unmatched junction bases numbered 7, after V lost 0 bases and J lost 0 bases. CDR1 and CDR2 (germline): ENHRY, SYGVKD. CDR3 amino acids: CAISESPSGGSYQETQYF. The CDR3 nucleotides are TGTGCCATCAGTGAGTCCCCTAGCGGGGGATCGTACCAAGAGACCCAGTACTTC.

The chain is built from TRBV5-1 and TRBJ1-1; tentative D call: TRBD1 (5 bases). V lost 3 bases and J 4 bases, leaving 10 bases between the germline ends. There are 13 residues in the CDR3. Per the germline V gene, CDR1 is SGHRS and CDR2 is YFSETQ. The CDR3 DNA follows: TGCGCCAGCAGCTCAGGACACCCCACTGAAGCTTTCTTT. This gives the protein CASSSGHPTEAFF. The full variable domain, its missing parts supplied by reference TRBV5-1 and TRBJ1-1, is KAGVTQTPRYLIKTRGQQVTLSCSPISGHRSVSWYQQTPGQGLQFLFEYFSETQRNKGNFPGRFSGRQFSNSRSEMNVSTLELGDSALYLCASSSGHPTEAFFGQGTRLTVV.

V is TRBV3-1 and J is TRBJ2-7, with D hard to call. The V end was cut by 4 bases, the J end by 6 bases, with 10 bases between. CDR3 size: 12 residues. Germline CDR1 LGHDT, CDR2 YNNKEL (reference sequence). CDR3 in amino acids: CASSRPDGEQYF. CDR3 DNA: TGTGCCAGCAGCCGCCCCGACGGCGAGCAGTACTTC.

There are a few counts of this clonotype. The chain is built from TRBV30 and TRBJ1-5; the D gene is possibly TRBD1 (6 bases). Germline CDR1 reads GTSNPN; CDR2 reads SVGIG (reference sequence). The CDR3 spans 13 residues. Trimming took off 3 bases at V and 9 bases at J, with 15 bases between the two ends. The CDR3 loop is CAWSQTGLGPQHF. DNA for the CDR3: TGTGCCTGGAGCCAGACAGGCCTGGGGCCCCAGCATTTT.

The sample holds many counts of this clonotype. This rearrangement joins TRBV30 to TRBJ2-7; maybe TRBD1 (5 bases). There are 17 residues in the CDR3. Germline-derived CDR1 and CDR2 are GTSNPN and SVGIG (reference sequence). V lost 0 bases to trimming and J lost 0 bases, with 18 bases between them. The DNA of the CDR3 is TGTGCCTGGAGTGTAAACTTTGGCAGGGCCCTCTCCTACGAGCAGTACTTC. It codes for CAWSVNFGRALSYEQYF.

The rearrangement joins TRBV5-8 to TRBJ2-3; unclear D gene. The CDR3 has 14 amino acids. V shed 4 bases and J shed 1 base, with 10 bases lying between them. Germline V gene sequence: CDR1 SGHTS, CDR2 YDEGEE. The CDR3 DNA is TGTGCCAGCAGCGAAAGCAGCCGCACAGATACGCAGTATTTT. It translates to CASSESSRTDTQYF.

This clonotype was seen at least ten times. J is TRBJ2-7 and V is TRBV2, with 10 positions matching TRBD1. The germline V gene encodes CDR1 SNHLY and CDR2 FYNNEI. This CDR3 is 15 amino acids long. J was trimmed by 4 bases and V by 2 bases; bases with no gene match: 5. The CDR3 loop is CASSESGQGTYEQYF. As DNA, the CDR3 is TGTGCCAGCAGTGAATCGGGACAGGGGACATACGAGCAGTACTTC.

This clonotype was observed many times. The V gene is TRBV5-6, the J gene TRBJ2-6, with 11 nucleotides matching TRBD1. Germline V CDR1 and CDR2: SGHDT, YYEEEE. V shed 4 bases, J shed 2 bases, and the junction held 8 bases outside the gene matches. This CDR3 has 18 residues. In nucleotides, the CDR3 is TGTGCCAGCAGCCAGAGTCCGGGACAGGGGGCTGGGGCCAACGTCCTGACTTTC. It yields the protein CASSQSPGQGAGANVLTF.

Comments on this clonotype: A read error may produce the germline difference seen at one junction end. The chain uses TRBV12-3 or TRBV12-4 and TRBJ2-7, with D perhaps matching TRBD1 or TRBD2 (5 bases each). The CDR3 runs to 11 residues. The CDR3 spells CASSLGRDVFF. The CDR3 bases are TGTGCCAGCAGTTTAGGCAGGGACGTTTTTTTC.